The 2 T cell receptor beta chains below all came from one sample that was sequenced in a study of blood T cells in healthy people across ages. Alongside a J-beta primer mix, a sample-barcoded 5' primer served in a second PCR lasting about 7 to 11 cycles. TCRdb independently ran MiXCR on the 5' RACE reads; one entry per CDR3 protein. The table has 1.5 million or so distinct CDR3 sequences, approximately 38% seen once; the top ten hold 6.5% to 10%. Material for sequencing was blood. The receptors originated from a woman younger than 35 in good health.

Worth noting for this clonotype: Sequence at one end of the junction differs from germline and may be a read error. This sequence joins TRBV15 and TRBJ1-5; weak D call: TRBD1 (5 bases). Germline V lookup: CDR1 LNHNV, CDR2 YYDKDF (reference sequence). This CDR3 has 13 amino acids. CDR3 region: CATSRVRDEPQHF. The CDR3, as DNA: TGTGCCACCAGCAGAGTCAGGGATGAGCCTCAGCATTTT.

The rearrangement uses TRBV5-1 and TRBJ2-3; tentatively, D is TRBD1 (5 bases). This CDR3 is 15 amino acids long. CDR1 and CDR2 from the germline V gene are SGHRS and YFSETQ. V lost 0 bases and J lost 2, with 10 bases in between. The CDR3, as DNA: TGCGCCAGCAGCTTGGTTGGACAAGACACAGATACGCAGTATTTT. Protein product: CASSLVGQDTDTQYF.